This T cell receptor (beta chain) was retrieved from a study of early T cells in non-severe SARS-CoV-2 infection. Background on the study: From unsorted whole blood, bulk RNA was sequenced, and the chains remained unpaired.

Unique molecular identifiers were added to individual cDNA molecules. One entry per CDR3 protein results from TCRdb running MiXCR on the 5' RACE reads. The repertoire holds around 70,000 distinct CDR3 sequences, with 9% to 15% as singletons. This clonotype was detected a few times. Unmatched junction bases numbered 14, after V lost 4 bases and J lost 7 bases. Per germline, CDR1 SQVTM and CDR2 ANQGSEA. This CDR3 region has 15 residues. The chain joins TRBV29-1 to TRBJ2-5; 8 bases fit TRBD1. Sample: whole blood. This TCR came from an adult who was a healthcare worker with PCR-confirmed SARS-CoV-2 infection or an uninfected control (not recorded which). The CDR3 region has the DNA TGCAGCGTTGTGGATCCTGGACAGGGTCCGTTGACCCAGTACTTC. As protein: CSVVDPGQGPLTQYF.